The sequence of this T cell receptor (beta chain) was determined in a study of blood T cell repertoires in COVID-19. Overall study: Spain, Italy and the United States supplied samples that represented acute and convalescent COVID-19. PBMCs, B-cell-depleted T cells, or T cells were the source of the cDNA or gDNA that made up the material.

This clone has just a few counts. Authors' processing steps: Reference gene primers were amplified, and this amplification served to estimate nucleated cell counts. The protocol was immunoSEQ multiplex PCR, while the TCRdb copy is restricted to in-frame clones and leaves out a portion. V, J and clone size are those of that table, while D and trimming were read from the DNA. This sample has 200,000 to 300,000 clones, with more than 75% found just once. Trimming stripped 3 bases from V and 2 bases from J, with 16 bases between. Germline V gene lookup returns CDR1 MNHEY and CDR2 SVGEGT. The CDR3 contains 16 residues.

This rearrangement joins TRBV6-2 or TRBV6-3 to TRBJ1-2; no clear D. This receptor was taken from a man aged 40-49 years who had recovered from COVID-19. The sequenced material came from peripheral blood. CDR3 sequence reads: CASSYFGGGLNYGYTF. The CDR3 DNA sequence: TGTGCCAGCAGTTATTTTGGCGGCGGATTAAACTATGGCTACACCTTC.